Sequencing of this TCR beta chain was carried out in a study of blood T cell repertoires in COVID-19 (dated by TCRdb to about 2020). For the wider study: Samples covering the acute and convalescent phases of COVID-19 were provided by collaborators in the United States, Italy and Spain. The prospective study material was composed of cDNA or gDNA derived from T cells, B-cell-depleted T cells, or PBMCs. Subjects who had been exposed to COVID-19, were actively infected with it, or had recovered from it provided the deeply sampled blood TCRbeta repertoires that made up the dataset. The repertoires were made available in a free public database intended to serve as a resource for research on the immune response to SARS-CoV-2. Samples were obtained from the ongoing ImmuneRACE study (first 160 participants) and from 1,254 subjects provided by 6 global collaborators. A de-identified subject ID, COVID-19 status, age in years and sex were almost always included in the sample metadata. Where HLA class I and class II types were available, the types were taken from metadata supplied by the sample provider, not from assay-based typing.

General study outcomes and caveats: The quantity of clinical and demographic metadata differed by source and by participant and was supplied without curation.

At one collaborating source in Seattle, patients were enrolled during active infection and were followed longitudinally through the course of disease. Each collaborating institution followed its own protocols to collect whole blood in K2EDTA tubes. Collaborator samples were shipped for TCRbeta analysis as frozen whole blood, isolated PBMCs, or DNA extracted from either sample type. The germline V gene specifies SGHTA as CDR1 and FQGTGA as CDR2. The V and J ends are trimmed by 4 bases and 14 bases, leaving 15 bases between them. The CDR3 has 12 amino acids, counting the end cysteine and phenylalanine. CDR3 DNA only is kept here, 36 bases in frame from base 1. TCRbeta CDR3 regions were amplified from genomic DNA by means of the immunoSEQ Assay, a bias-controlled multiplex PCR. Under the source paper's analysis protocol: The number of nucleated cells in each sample was estimated from the amplification of reference gene primers within the assay. To quantify the absolute abundance of each unique TCRbeta CDR3 rearrangement, sequence reads were collapsed and filtered. For each sample, productive Simpson clonality was calculated by taking the square root of Simpson's diversity index across productive rearrangements. TCRdb took this table from immuneACCESS and kept in-frame rearrangements with V and J called. Such tables lack part of the clones; where checked against another copy, unresolved V genes explain under half of the gap, and the rest is unexplained. That table supplies the V and J calls and clone size; D and trimming were determined from the DNA. In this sample the table shows around 480,000 clones, about nine tenths of which occur a single time. Of the sample, roughly 12% falls within the top ten clones.

On this clone itself: There is no known antigen for this receptor. Base qualities are not recorded, but no much larger clone differs from it by a single base.

The chain uses TRBV7-3 and TRBJ1-3; a tentative D match to TRBD1 spans 5 bases. Material: peripheral blood. This receptor was taken from a woman aged 45 to 65 with COVID-19, enrolled during active disease. The DNA sequence is as follows: TGTGCCAGCAGCTCTTTAGGGGCAAATCTATATTTT. Its coded protein is CASSSLGANLYF.